This section outlines one TCR beta chain sequence together with its context. Assay used: immunoSEQ multiplex PCR; TCRdb lists only in-frame clones, some missing. The data show roughly 89,000 clones, about nine tenths seen once. The data stem from a study of OX40 agonist ivuxolimab in advanced cancers. The germline CDR1 and CDR2 sequences are MDHEN and SYDVKM. V lost 4 bases, J lost 8 bases, and 14 bases stayed unmatched. The CDR3 covers 16 residues. The source material was CD4+ or CD8+ T cells sorted from blood, sampled in a trial of the OX40 agonist ivuxolimab. The gene calls are TRBV28 and TRBJ1-2; 9 bases match TRBD1. The receptor was derived from an adult with an advanced solid tumor such as melanoma, head and neck, liver or kidney cancer. In DNA form, the CDR3 reads TGTGCCAGCAGTTCGGGACCGGGACAGGGAATTTACGGCTACACCTTC. This codes for CASSSGPGQGIYGYTF.